Following are 28 T cell receptor beta chains from one sample sequenced in a study of cytomegalovirus exposure and HLA in healthy donors. PCR employed 60 Vbeta and 13 Jbeta primers. Only in-frame clones appear in the TCRdb table, and some are missing; sequencing was by immunoSEQ multiplex PCR. The sample lists 200,000 or so clones, about four fifths seen once, with about 0.25% in the top ten. The source material was PBMCs. These receptor sequences come from a boy between 10 and 17 years old in good health and CMV-seronegative.

This clone showed up just once. The chain joins TRBV27 to TRBJ2-1, with TRBD2 identical over 7 bases. The ends lost 0 bases at V and 6 bases at J; junction bases unmatched: 5. Germline V lookup: CDR1 MNHEY, CDR2 SMNVEV (reference sequence). The CDR3 spans 15 residues. The CDR3 DNA reads TGTGCCAGCAGTTTATCGCTCCGGACTAGCAATGAGCAGTTCTTC. Translated, it gives CASSLSLRTSNEQFF.

This clone was counted between two and nine times. The V gene is TRBV5-1, the J gene TRBJ1-2; 8 nucleotides agree with TRBD1. The trim removed 0 bases at V and 4 bases at J, leaving 5 bases unmatched. The CDR3 spans 15 residues. The V gene's germline CDR1 is SGHRS and CDR2 YFSETQ. CDR3 nucleotides: TGCGCCAGCAGCTTGGCCCAGGACAGGGCCTATGGCTACACCTTC. Protein product: CASSLAQDRAYGYTF.

The rearrangement links TRBV19 to TRBJ2-3, with 11 bases matching TRBD2. The CDR3 sequence is 17 residues long. Germline loops: CDR1 LNHDA, CDR2 SQIVND (reference sequence). After removal of 5 bases from V and 6 bases from J, the junction contained 13 bases not matched to a gene. The CDR3 protein is CASSALSGGAQGDTQYF. The CDR3 bases are TGTGCCAGTAGTGCACTTAGCGGGGGGGCGCAGGGGGATACGCAGTATTTT.

The chain carries TRBV7-2 and TRBJ2-7; no reliable D call. CDR1 is SGHTA, CDR2 FQGNSA, per germline. CDR3 length equals 12 residues. V lost 5 bases to trimming and J lost 2 bases, with 7 bases between them. The CDR3 region has the DNA TGTGCCAGCAGCCTCACTACCTACGAGCAGTACTTC. Translated: CASSLTTYEQYF.

The chain carries TRBV2 and TRBJ2-7; 10 positions agree with TRBD2. After removal of 3 bases from V and 5 bases from J, the junction contained 4 bases not matched to a gene. Looked up from germline, CDR1 is SNHLY and CDR2 is FYNNEI. The CDR3 totals 14 residues. The CDR3 DNA reads as TGTGCCAGCAGTGAGGCTAGCGGGAGCCACGAGCAGTACTTC. Translated, it gives CASSEASGSHEQYF.

The chain links TRBV5-6 to TRBJ2-2, with TRBD2 matching over 8 bases. The CDR3 runs to 14 residues. V was clipped by 4 bases and J by 5 bases; unmatched bases: 4. Germline CDR1 and CDR2: SGHDT and YYEEEE. The CDR3 DNA reads as TGTGCCAGCAGCGGGACTAGATGGACCGGGGAGCTGTTTTTT. Its translation: CASSGTRWTGELFF.

The chain joins TRBV5-1 to TRBJ2-3; 13 bases map to TRBD2. The ends lost 3 bases at V and 3 bases at J; junction bases unmatched: 4. The V gene's germline CDR1 is SGHRS and CDR2 YFSETQ. The CDR3 is 16 amino acids. CDR3 sequence reads: CASSSGLAGRTDTQYF. The CDR3, as DNA: TGCGCCAGCAGCTCGGGACTAGCGGGGCGAACAGATACGCAGTATTTT.

The table lists this clone with a count of one. The chain uses TRBV9 and TRBJ1-2; D remains ambiguous. Trimming removed 4 bases at V and 3 bases at J, with 13 bases between. Germline V CDR1 and CDR2: SGDLS, YYNGEE. The CDR3 totals 14 residues. The CDR3 protein is CASSPRTRDYGYTF. The CDR3 nucleotides are TGTGCCAGCAGCCCCCGGACTCGGGACTATGGCTACACCTTC.

In the case of this clone: A junction end diverges from the germline sequence, so it may reflect a read error. This sample also contains other DNA sequences that code for the same CDR3. The chain is built from TRBV9 and TRBJ1-1, with 9 positions matching TRBD1. Germline loops: CDR1 SGDLS, CDR2 YYNGEE. CDR3 size: 16 residues. CDR3 coding DNA: TGTGCCAGCAGCGCGGGGACAGGGTCTATGAACACTGAGGCTTTCTTT. Amino acid sequence: CASSAGTGSMNTEAFF.

The chain couples TRBV30 to TRBJ2-3; TRBD2 aligns across 8 bases. V lost 2 bases, J lost 2 bases, and 3 bases stayed unmatched. Germline loops: CDR1 GTSNPN, CDR2 SVGIG (reference sequence). This CDR3 has 14 residues. As DNA, the CDR3 is TGTGCCTGGAGTCCGGGGGGGACCACAGATACGCAGTATTTT. Translation: CAWSPGGTTDTQYF.

The J gene is TRBJ2-7, the V gene TRBV9; possibly TRBD2 for D (5 bases). The CDR3 extends over 16 amino acids. The ends were cut back, 3 bases at V and 4 bases at J, with 20 bases in the middle. The germline V gene has CDR1 SGDLS and CDR2 YYNGEE. The CDR3 nucleotides are TGTGCCAGCAGCGACCGCAGAAGCGGCCTTTTGTACGAGCAGTACTTC. Translation: CASSDRRSGLLYEQYF.

This clone was observed a handful of times. The chain links TRBV5-6 to TRBJ1-1, with a tentative D call TRBD1 (6 bases). The V end was cut by 0 bases, the J end by 1 base, with 19 bases between. The CDR3 has 18 residues. The germline V gene encodes CDR1 SGHDT and CDR2 YYEEEE. The CDR3 sequence: CASSLERWGRVRNTEAFF. In DNA, the CDR3 is TGTGCCAGCAGCTTGGAAAGGTGGGGGCGCGTTCGGAACACTGAAGCTTTCTTT. The whole variable domain, filled in from reference TRBV5-6 and TRBJ1-1, reads DAGVTQSPTHLIKTRGQQVTLRCSPKSGHDTVSWYQQALGQGPQFIFQYYEEEERQRGNFPDRFSGHQFPNYSSELNVNALLLGDSALYLCASSLERWGRVRNTEAFFGQGTRLTVV.

This clone has just one count. The chain employs TRBV5-1 and TRBJ2-1, with a weak D call TRBD2 (5 bases). CDR1 and CDR2 from the germline V gene are SGHRS and YFSETQ. V lost 1 base, J lost 0 bases, and 8 bases lay in between. The CDR3 is made up of 15 amino acids. CDR3 in DNA: TGCGCCAGCAGCTTGTGGGAGAGCTCCTACAATGAGCAGTTCTTC. The encoded protein is CASSLWESSYNEQFF.

This rearrangement joins TRBV9 to TRBJ1-2; D gene uncertain. In germline, CDR1 is SGDLS, CDR2 YYNGEE. V was cut by 7 bases and J by 4 bases, with 11 bases left in between. This CDR3 is 12 amino acids long. The CDR3 region has the DNA TGTGCCAGCGGTCGGAGCGGCTATGGCTACACCTTC. The encoded protein is CASGRSGYGYTF.

This chain joins TRBV15 and TRBJ2-1; 13 bases map to TRBD2. Germline V gives CDR1 LNHNV, CDR2 YYDKDF (reference sequence). The V gene end was trimmed by 5 bases and the J gene end by 6 bases; junction bases not matched to a gene: 4. This CDR3 spans 15 amino acids. CDR3 loop: CATSGGLAGFNEQFF. CDR3 DNA: TGTGCCACCAGCGGGGGACTAGCGGGGTTCAATGAGCAGTTCTTC.

The chain employs TRBV6-1 and TRBJ2-7; D is perhaps TRBD2 (6 bases). Germline V gene lookup returns CDR1 MNHNS and CDR2 SASEGT. Trimming took off 8 bases at V and 7 bases at J, with 24 bases between the two ends. The CDR3 spans 15 residues. Here the CDR3 DNA reads TGTGCCAGCTCGGGGGAAGGGGTGTTTGGCTGGGAGCAGTACTTC. Translating gives CASSGEGVFGWEQYF.

This chain joins TRBV4-1 and TRBJ1-1; D remains ambiguous. With 1 base removed from V and 4 bases from J, the gap between germline ends came to 16 bases. Germline CDR1 and CDR2: MGHRA and YSYEKL. The CDR3 spans 16 residues. The CDR3 spells CASSQVDWSRTTEAFF. CDR3 nucleotides: TGCGCCAGCAGCCAAGTGGACTGGTCAAGGACCACTGAAGCTTTCTTT.

The chain links TRBV12-1 to TRBJ2-7; the DNA was not compared with TRBD2, the D call given in the table. TRBV12-1 is described as a pseudogene. This CDR3 is 18 amino acids long. The CDR3 DNA follows: TGTGCCAGCAGAGCGGGACTTAGGCTAAGAGCGAGCTCCTACGAGCAGTACTTC. Its translation: CASRAGLRLRASSYEQYF.

This rearrangement joins TRBV5-1 to TRBJ2-7; tentative D call: TRBD1 (7 bases). Germline values: CDR1 SGHRS, CDR2 YFSETQ. The CDR3 runs 14 residues. V was shortened by 4 bases and J by 2 bases, with 13 bases between the two germline ends. The CDR3: CASSTAGGPYEQYF. The CDR3 DNA sequence: TGCGCCAGCAGCACTGCAGGGGGGCCCTACGAGCAGTACTTC.

V usage is TRBV27 and J usage is TRBJ1-5, with no clear D. V lost 6 bases to trimming and J lost 6 bases, with 12 bases between them. Germline assignment: CDR1 MNHEY and CDR2 SMNVEV (reference sequence). The CDR3 spans 13 residues. CDR3 residues: CASSLDRGQPQHF. CDR3 DNA: TGTGCCAGCAGCCTTGACCGGGGTCAGCCCCAGCATTTT.

This clone was seen just once. CDR3 sequence: CSAAGDNEQFF. CDR3 DNA: TGCAGTGCTGCGGGAGACAATGAGCAGTTCTTC. The chain employs TRBV20-1 and TRBJ2-1, with TRBD2 identical over 7 bases. Trimming took 5 bases from V and 5 from J; bases not matched to a gene: 0. The V gene's germline CDR1 is DFQATT and CDR2 SNEGSKA (reference sequence). The length of the CDR3 is 11 residues.

The chain recombines TRBV9 with TRBJ2-5, with TRBD2 matching 15 bases. The germline V gene has CDR1 SGDLS and CDR2 YYNGEE. The CDR3 spans 18 residues. J was trimmed by 2 bases and V by 3 bases; bases with no gene match: 8. The CDR3 reads CASSGTGTSGGLQETQYF. CDR3 in DNA: TGTGCCAGCAGCGGGACCGGGACTAGCGGGGGGTTACAAGAGACCCAGTACTTC.

Concerning this clone: Germline and junction disagree at one end, which may indicate a read error. The V gene is TRBV7-9, the J gene TRBJ1-2; D is possibly TRBD1 (6 bases). The CDR3 sequence is 15 residues long. Germline lookup yields CDR1 SEHNR and CDR2 FQNEAQ (reference sequence). CDR3 amino acids: CSSSLGTSANYGYTF. The CDR3 DNA is TGTTCCAGCAGCTTGGGGACAAGCGCTAACTATGGCTACACCTTC.

In the case of this clone: The sample carries other DNA sequences with the same CDR3. The CDR3 nucleotides are TGTGCCAGCAGCGACAGGGGGAATCAGCCCCAGCATTTT. Amino acid sequence: CASSDRGNQPQHF. V is TRBV6-5 and J is TRBJ1-5; 9 nucleotides line up with TRBD1. CDR3 length: 13 residues. With 6 bases clipped from V and 4 bases from J, the junction kept 1 base outside the gene matches. Germline V gene lookup returns CDR1 MNHEY and CDR2 SVGAGI.

V is TRBV7-2 and J is TRBJ2-3, with unresolved D. There are 14 residues in the CDR3. V shed 1 base and J shed 8 bases, with 13 bases lying between them. Per germline, CDR1 SGHTA and CDR2 FQGNSA. The CDR3 DNA sequence: TGTGCCAGCAGCTTAGATAGAATGACTTCTACGCAGTATTTT. It is translated as CASSLDRMTSTQYF.

V is TRBV5-1 and J is TRBJ1-6; a weak D match, TRBD1 (6 bases). CDR1 SGHRS and CDR2 YFSETQ come from the germline V gene. V lost 5 bases to trimming and J lost 8 bases, with 17 bases between them. The CDR3 totals 15 residues. The chain's CDR3 is CASSSSTGLDSPLHF. Here the CDR3 DNA reads TGCGCCAGCAGTTCTAGTACAGGGCTGGATTCACCCCTCCACTTT. The full variable domain, rest sourced from reference TRBV5-1 and TRBJ1-6, is KAGVTQTPRYLIKTRGQQVTLSCSPISGHRSVSWYQQTPGQGLQFLFEYFSETQRNKGNFPGRFSGRQFSNSRSEMNVSTLELGDSALYLCASSSSTGLDSPLHFGNGTRLTVT.

This rearrangement joins TRBV14 to TRBJ1-6, with D maybe TRBD1 (5 bases). The CDR3 sequence is 17 residues long. Trimming cost V 1 base and J 8 bases, with 18 bases left between them. Germline V gives CDR1 SGHDN, CDR2 FVKESK. In DNA, the CDR3 is TGTGCCAGCAGCCAAGGGTTTAAGCGCAGGGTTGATTCACCCCTCCACTTT. Protein sequence: CASSQGFKRRVDSPLHF. Variable domain in full (rest from reference TRBV14 and TRBJ1-6): EAGVTQFPSHSVIEKGQTVTLRCDPISGHDNLYWYRRVMGKEIKFLLHFVKESKQDESGMPNNRFLAERTGGTYSTLKVQPAELEDSGVYFCASSQGFKRRVDSPLHFGNGTRLTVT.

This clone appeared once. V usage is TRBV7-2 and J usage is TRBJ1-6, with TRBD1 matching over 9 bases. Germline CDR1 and CDR2: SGHTA and FQGNSA. This CDR3 has 17 amino acids. The trim removed 0 bases at V and 11 bases at J, leaving 11 bases unmatched. CDR3 loop: CASSLARDGTGLAPLHF. The CDR3 DNA sequence: TGTGCCAGCAGCTTAGCAAGGGACGGGACAGGGTTGGCACCCCTCCACTTT. The full variable domain, completed using reference TRBV7-2 and TRBJ1-6, is GAGVSQSPSNKVTEKGKDVELRCDPISGHTALYWYRQSLGQGLEFLIYFQGNSAPDKSGLPSDRFSAERTGGSVSTLTIQRTQQEDSAVYLCASSLARDGTGLAPLHFGNGTRLTVT.